This T cell receptor beta chain appears in the sequencing data of a study of response to subunit inactivated influenza vaccine. Overall study findings and caveats: The authors proposed limited new T cell recruitment per seasonal influenza vaccination.

The germline V gene encodes CDR1 DFQATT and CDR2 SNEGSKA (reference sequence). This CDR3 is built from 12 residues. V gave up 5 bases and J gave up 4 bases, with 10 bases separating them. In TCRdb, the RT-PCR reads were re-called with MiXCR into one record per CDR3 protein. The top ten hold around 7.6% of the sample, which has roughly 670,000 distinct CDR3 sequences, about 14% seen once. This clonotype showed up just a few times. Its antigen is not known. The specimen comprised PBMCs from blood, sampled roughly 15 days before vaccination. This clonotype originated in a man over 45 who received an inactivated influenza vaccine. The rearrangement uses TRBV20-1 and TRBJ2-3, with D unclear. CDR3 sequence (DNA): TGCAGTGCTGCATCAGCACCAGATACGCAGTATTTT. It encodes CSAASAPDTQYF.